Listed here are 15 T cell receptor beta chains from one sample, sequenced in a study of cytomegalovirus exposure and HLA in healthy donors. PCR was performed using 60 Vbeta and 13 Jbeta primers. Data came from immunoSEQ multiplex PCR; TCRdb stores just in-frame clones and leaves some out. The sample carries tens of thousands of clones, over 75% recorded once. The sample consisted of PBMCs. All receptors derive from a woman aged 30 to 39 in good health and CMV-seronegative.

The chain couples TRBV5-1 to TRBJ2-3; no reliable D call. This CDR3 has 14 amino acids. The V gene's germline CDR1 is SGHRS and CDR2 YFSETQ. Trimming stripped 2 bases from V and 4 bases from J, with 11 bases between. The CDR3 is CASSFSPLSDTQYF. Written as DNA, the CDR3 is TGCGCCAGCAGCTTCTCCCCCTTGTCAGATACGCAGTATTTT.

The J gene is TRBJ2-5, the V gene TRBV27; D is uncertain. Germline CDR1 is MNHEY and CDR2 is SMNVEV (reference sequence). This CDR3 spans 11 amino acids. Deletions cut 3 bases from V and 5 bases from J, with 4 bases between. The CDR3 here is CASSFRETQYF. DNA for the CDR3: TGTGCCAGCAGTTTTCGGGAGACCCAGTACTTC.

This clone came up once. The rearrangement uses TRBV29-1 and TRBJ2-1, with no clear D. The CDR3 consists of 13 residues. Germline loops: CDR1 SQVTM, CDR2 ANQGSEA. Deletions cut 1 base from V and 7 bases from J, with 11 bases between. The CDR3 is CSVEVEAGNEQFF. CDR3 coding DNA: TGCAGCGTTGAAGTTGAGGCTGGGAATGAGCAGTTCTTC.

The chain employs TRBV5-1 and TRBJ1-4, with TRBD1 matching 11 bases. The germline V gene encodes CDR1 SGHRS and CDR2 YFSETQ. The CDR3 covers 16 residues. V dropped 4 bases and J dropped 4; count of bases not matched to a gene: 6. CDR3 protein: CASSSGTGGINEKLFF. In nucleotides, the CDR3 is TGCGCCAGCAGCAGCGGGACAGGGGGGATTAATGAAAAACTGTTTTTT.

V usage is TRBV5-4 and J usage is TRBJ2-7; the D gene is possibly TRBD1 (6 bases). Deletions cut 5 bases from V and 6 bases from J, with 12 bases between. Germline V gives CDR1 SGHNT, CDR2 YYREEE (reference sequence). This CDR3 spans 12 amino acids. CDR3 DNA sequence: TGTGCCAGCAGGCAGGGGATGGGCGAGCAGTACTTC. This sequence encodes CASRQGMGEQYF.

This clone was seen only a few times. This chain uses TRBV10-1 with TRBJ2-3; no clear D. Germline V gives CDR1 WNHNN, CDR2 SYGVQD (reference sequence). V dropped 6 bases and J dropped 2 bases, with 18 bases sitting between them. The length of the CDR3 is 16 residues. Here the CDR3 reads CASSRMKELLTDTQYF. CDR3 bases: TGCGCCAGCAGCCGGATGAAGGAGCTCCTCACAGATACGCAGTATTTT.

V and J are TRBV6-6 and TRBJ1-2; no clear D. Germline CDR1 MNHNY, CDR2 SVGAGI (reference sequence). The CDR3 covers 14 residues. V was pared by 2 bases and J by 11 bases, with 18 bases between. CDR3 sequence: CASSYDAASIGYTF. CDR3 DNA sequence: TGTGCCAGCAGTTACGATGCGGCCTCTATTGGGTACACCTTC.

The genes are TRBV25-1 and TRBJ1-2; D call uncertain. This CDR3 has 14 amino acids. CDR1 MGHDK and CDR2 SYGVNS come from the germline V gene. V was clipped by 3 bases and J by 2 bases, with 10 bases between them. For the CDR3, the DNA is TGTGCCAGCAGTGACGAGCCCAACAACTATGGCTACACCTTC. This codes for CASSDEPNNYGYTF.

The J gene is TRBJ2-5, the V gene TRBV19; weak D call: TRBD2 (6 bases). V was shortened by 1 base and J by 5 bases, with 11 bases between the two germline ends. CDR1 is LNHDA and CDR2 is SQIVND in the germline V gene (reference sequence). The CDR3 totals 14 residues. Here the CDR3 DNA reads TGTGCCAGTAGTATAGGGGGACTGGCCGAGACCCAGTACTTC. Its protein product is CASSIGGLAETQYF.

The chain couples TRBV4-3 to TRBJ1-1; tentatively, D is TRBD1 (5 bases). CDR1 and CDR2 from the germline V gene are LGHNA and YSLEER. V lost 1 base and J 3 bases, leaving 15 bases between the germline ends. The CDR3 loop spans 16 amino acids. DNA of the CDR3: TGCGCCAGCAGCCAAGGACGACAAGGGGCCCACACTGAAGCTTTCTTT. Amino acid sequence: CASSQGRQGAHTEAFF.

V and J are TRBV30 and TRBJ1-5; D might be TRBD1 (6 bases). Trimming pared 0 bases from V and 5 bases from J, leaving 8 bases between. The CDR3 runs to 13 residues. CDR1 and CDR2 (germline): GTSNPN, SVGIG (reference sequence). The CDR3 loop is CAWSVQGYQPQHF. The CDR3, as DNA: TGTGCCTGGAGTGTACAGGGTTATCAGCCCCAGCATTTT.

This clone was recorded only once. The chain is built from TRBV30 and TRBJ1-5; D is ambiguous. Germline V CDR1 and CDR2: GTSNPN, SVGIG (reference sequence). The CDR3 is 13 residues long. Between the trimmed V and J ends, which lost 0 bases and 5 bases, there was a span of 8 bases. Here the CDR3 reads CAWSVAGYQPQHF. The CDR3 region has the DNA TGTGCCTGGAGTGTAGCGGGGTATCAGCCCCAGCATTTT.

The chain combines TRBV5-4 with TRBJ1-1; TRBD1 might be the D (5 bases). V shed 5 bases and J shed 4 bases, with 12 bases lying between them. The CDR3 extends over 13 amino acids. Per the germline V gene, CDR1 is SGHNT and CDR2 is YYREEE (reference sequence). Here the CDR3 DNA reads TGTGCCAGCAGGGGGTTGGGGGGCACTGAAGCTTTCTTT. Its protein is CASRGLGGTEAFF.

The chain combines TRBV28 with TRBJ1-1; the match to TRBD1 covers 7 bases. The ends lost 6 bases at V and 8 bases at J; junction bases unmatched: 12. Germline assignment: CDR1 MDHEN and CDR2 SYDVKM. This CDR3 comprises 14 residues. CDR3: CASSYTGVLREAFF. The DNA of the CDR3 is TGTGCCAGCAGCTATACAGGGGTTTTGAGAGAAGCTTTCTTT. Together with reference TRBV28 and TRBJ1-1, the CDR3 gives the full variable domain: DVKVTQSSRYLVKRTGEKVFLECVQDMDHENMFWYRQDPGLGLRLIYFSYDVKMKEKGDIPEGYSVSREKKERFSLILESASTNQTSMYLCASSYTGVLREAFFGQGTRLTVV.

This sequence joins TRBV15 and TRBJ2-7; D is unresolved. CDR1 and CDR2 from the germline V gene are LNHNV and YYDKDF (reference sequence). The V end lost 0 bases, the J end lost 6 bases, and 9 bases lay between the germline ends. This CDR3 contains 13 residues. The CDR3 DNA reads TGTGCCACCAGCAGAGATCCGACAAGCGAGCAGTACTTC. Protein sequence: CATSRDPTSEQYF.